The 13 T cell receptor beta chains below were found in one sample sequenced in a study of regulatory T cells in long-lasting Graves disease. Described time point: persistent/refractory GD, antithyroid drugs over 5 years with positive TRAb. PBMC RNA served as the TCR library source. CDR3 regions were amplified by Arm-PCR using iRepertoire HTBI primers to build TCR beta libraries. TCRdb processed the multiplex PCR reads anew with MiXCR; each CDR3 protein has one entry. The sample records roughly 470,000 distinct CDR3 sequences, more than 20% being singletons. The sequences come from peripheral blood mononuclear cells (PBMCs), collected when the disease was refractory, from a patient treated with antithyroid drugs. These receptors originate from a female donor with Graves disease.

This clonotype has more than one count but fewer than ten. This chain joins TRBV3-1 and TRBJ2-7; 11 bases match TRBD2. This CDR3 spans 15 amino acids. Germline CDR1 is LGHDT and CDR2 is YNNKEL (reference sequence). V trimming: 0 bases; J trimming: 2 bases; junction bases outside the gene matches: 0. CDR3 DNA: TGTGCCAGCAGCCAAGAGGGACTAGCGGCCTACGAGCAGTACTTC. This encodes CASSQEGLAAYEQYF.

The sample holds many counts of this clonotype. The chain couples TRBV11-2 to TRBJ2-5; D not certain. The CDR3 extends over 15 amino acids. Trimming stripped 0 bases from V and 2 bases from J, with 10 bases between. Germline loops: CDR1 SGHAT, CDR2 FQNNGV. The CDR3 DNA reads as TGTGCCAGCAGCTTAGATCCGGCGTTACAAGAGACCCAGTACTTC. Protein sequence: CASSLDPALQETQYF.

This chain links TRBV7-2 with TRBJ2-3, with D tentatively TRBD1 (6 bases). Trimming removed 5 bases from V and 2 bases from J, with 17 bases in between. This CDR3 is 16 amino acids long. The V gene's germline CDR1 is SGHTA and CDR2 FQGNSA. CDR3 in amino acids: CASSRGRDTYTDTQYF. The DNA of the CDR3 is TGTGCCAGCAGCCGAGGCCGGGACACCTACACAGATACGCAGTATTTT.

This clonotype was recorded at least ten times. This chain links TRBV11-2 with TRBJ1-1; D is ambiguous. With 4 bases removed from V and 1 base from J, the gap between germline ends came to 4 bases. CDR3 length: 12 amino acids. Germline V lookup: CDR1 SGHAT, CDR2 FQNNGV. CDR3 coding DNA: TGTGCCAGCAGCTGGGCGAACACTGAAGCTTTCTTT. Translating gives CASSWANTEAFF.

This clonotype has just a few counts. The rearrangement uses TRBV27 and TRBJ2-3; a possible D gene is TRBD2 (6 bases). V was clipped by 5 bases and J by 2 bases, with 14 bases between them. This CDR3 contains 15 residues. The V gene's germline CDR1 is MNHEY and CDR2 SMNVEV (reference sequence). CDR3 bases: TGTGCCAGCAGTCTGGCGGAGGGATCCACAGATACGCAGTATTTT. Translating it yields CASSLAEGSTDTQYF.

This clonotype was found many times. The chain links TRBV12-3 or TRBV12-4 to TRBJ1-5; weak D call: TRBD1 (6 bases). Trimming stripped 6 bases from V and 4 bases from J, with 13 bases between. CDR3 length: 14 residues. DNA of the CDR3: TGTGCCAGCAGCCCGTCGGGGACAAATCAGCCCCAGCATTTT. Translating it yields CASSPSGTNQPQHF.

This clonotype was seen many times. J is TRBJ1-4 and V is TRBV15, with unresolved D. The CDR3 consists of 15 residues. The germline gives CDR1 LNHNV, CDR2 YYDKDF (reference sequence). The V end lost 0 bases, the J end lost 5 bases, and 10 bases lay between the germline ends. In DNA form, the CDR3 reads TGTGCCACCAGCAGAGAAAGGACGGGAAATGAAAAACTGTTTTTT. Translating gives CATSRERTGNEKLFF. Based on the CDR3 plus reference TRBV15 and TRBJ1-4, the full variable domain is DAMVIQNPRYQVTQFGKPVTLSCSQTLNHNVMYWYQQKSSQAPKLLFHYYDKDFNNEADTPDNFQSRRPNTSFCFLDIRSPGLGDTAMYLCATSRERTGNEKLFFGSGTQLSVL.

This chain connects TRBV27 to TRBJ2-4; perhaps TRBD2 as D (5 bases). The CDR3 covers 18 residues. The V end was cut by 1 base, the J end by 1 base, with 17 bases between. Per germline, CDR1 MNHEY and CDR2 SMNVEV (reference sequence). CDR3 nucleotides: TGTGCCAGCAGTTTATACTCCCCCGGGGAGTCCGCCAAAAACATTCAGTACTTC. It encodes CASSLYSPGESAKNIQYF.

This clonotype has ten or more counts. A read error may account for a junction end that differs from germline. This chain joins TRBV2 and TRBJ2-7, with D unclear. Germline-derived CDR1 and CDR2 are SNHLY and FYNNEI. This CDR3 contains 13 residues. CDR3 protein: CASSDANSYKQYF. The CDR3 DNA reads as TGTGCCAGCAGTGACGCCAACTCCTACAAGCAGTACTTC. The full variable domain, rest sourced from reference TRBV2 and TRBJ2-7, is EPEVTQTPSHQVTQMGQEVILRCVPISNHLYFYWYRQILGQKVEFLVSFYNNEISEKSEIFDDQFSVERPDGSNFTLKIRSTKLEDSAMYFCASSDANSYKQYFGPGTRLTVT.

This clonotype has ten or more counts. The rearrangement uses TRBV28 and TRBJ2-7; D gene ambiguous. CDR1 and CDR2 from the germline V gene are MDHEN and SYDVKM. V dropped 6 bases and J dropped 2 bases, with 14 bases sitting between them. The CDR3 extends over 14 amino acids. DNA for the CDR3: TGTGCCAGCAGCTGGACGGACGTCGCCTACGAGCAGTACTTC. This sequence encodes CASSWTDVAYEQYF.

The genes are TRBV27 and TRBJ1-5, with TRBD1 identical over 7 bases. Germline V gene lookup returns CDR1 MNHEY and CDR2 SMNVEV (reference sequence). The CDR3 length is 14 residues. V dropped 5 bases and J dropped 5; count of bases not matched to a gene: 6. The CDR3 region is CASSLGQPHQPQHF. CDR3 in DNA: TGTGCCAGCAGTCTGGGACAGCCCCATCAGCCCCAGCATTTT.

This clonotype was counted at least ten times. This chain links TRBV6-1 with TRBJ2-7; D tentatively reads TRBD1 or TRBD2 (5 bases each). Trimming took 8 bases from V and 7 from J, leaving 21 bases between them. The length of the CDR3 is 14 residues. Germline assignment: CDR1 MNHNS and CDR2 SASEGT. As DNA, the CDR3 is TGTGCCAGCGCGAAAACGGGACCCGAGGGTGAGCAGTACTTC. It specifies CASAKTGPEGEQYF.

This clonotype has at least ten counts. V and J are TRBV6-2 or TRBV6-3 and TRBJ1-2; a possible D gene is TRBD1 (6 bases). This CDR3 has 15 residues. The V end lost 4 bases, the J end lost 4 bases, and 16 bases lay between the germline ends. Germline V CDR1 and CDR2: MNHEY, SVGEGT. This CDR3 reads CASSSRTVESYGYTF. The CDR3 nucleotides read TGTGCCAGCAGTTCTCGGACAGTGGAGTCCTATGGCTACACCTTC.